A selection of T cell receptor beta chains follows, all from one sample in a study of blood T cell repertoires in COVID-19. The assay was immunoSEQ multiplex PCR, and TCRdb's table has in-frame clones only and misses some. The repertoire holds some 300,000 clones, with 90% as singletons. Sequencing was done on a sample of peripheral blood. The receptors derive from a woman in her thirties or forties with COVID-19, enrolled during active disease. Each CDR3 is given with its conserved first and last residue. The D gene is left open where the match is weak.

D gene | J gene | V gene | CDR3 protein
- | TRBJ2-5 | TRBV5-4 | CASSLAKKGKETQYF
- | TRBJ1-5 | TRBV19 | CAGGGGGQPQHF
- | TRBJ2-5 | TRBV28 | CASSFHFLPTAYQETQYF
- | TRBJ1-5 | TRBV6-6 | CASRGQDNQPQHF
- | TRBJ1-3 | TRBV11-2 | CASSLVVSISSGNTIYF
TRBD1 | TRBJ1-3 | TRBV7-9 | CASSLGGQGRNTIYF
- | TRBJ1-2 | TRBV9 | CASNRDLPGPGAGYGYTF
- | TRBJ1-3 | TRBV5-6 | CASSLVGRGGNTIYF
TRBD2 | TRBJ2-6 | TRBV11-2 | CASSFKVAGDSGANVLTF
TRBD1 | TRBJ1-4 | TRBV6-2/TRBV6-3 | CASSPMATGVEKLFF
TRBD1 | TRBJ2-7 | TRBV28 | CASIGADRVDDEQYF
- | TRBJ2-5 | TRBV6-2/TRBV6-3 | CASSRARETQYF
TRBD1 | TRBJ2-2 | TRBV4-3 | CASSQGTGYTGELFF
- | TRBJ2-7 | TRBV27 | CASSLSPRGSEQYF
TRBD2 | TRBJ2-3 | TRBV18 | CASSQTSGSFPDTQYF
- | TRBJ2-1 | TRBV4-3 | CASSQVAASTSGQFF
- | TRBJ1-1 | TRBV28 | CASRIGPDPSFEAFF
TRBD1 | TRBJ1-6 | TRBV28 | CASRKETGIGSPLHF
TRBD1 | TRBJ1-1 | TRBV6-5 | CASRHSGGVDTEAFF
- | TRBJ1-1 | TRBV28 | CASRLGGTEAFF
TRBD2 | TRBJ2-4 | TRBV27 | CASSTLAGAIKNIQYF
TRBD1 | TRBJ1-4 | TRBV7-3 | CASSWTGTNEKLFF
TRBD1 | TRBJ1-4 | TRBV27 | CASREVGQGNEKLFF
- | TRBJ2-7 | TRBV3-1/TRBV3-2 | CASSFTGVMDEQYF
- | TRBJ1-1 | TRBV30 | CAWSPSGTEAFF
- | TRBJ1-1 | TRBV9 | CASSRGASLETEAFF
TRBD1 | TRBJ1-2 | TRBV6-1 | CASSDIGTGVYGYTF
TRBD2 | TRBJ2-7 | TRBV7-2 | CASSAGLAGSSYEQYF
TRBD1 | TRBJ1-2 | TRBV4-3 | CASSPRQGRAYGYTF
TRBD1 | TRBJ2-2 | TRBV30 | CAWQRTGGIYTGELFF
TRBD1 | TRBJ1-1 | TRBV29-1 | CSVDNPWTGGSAFF
TRBD1 | TRBJ1-5 | TRBV6-6 | CASSYGDRGSNQPQHF
TRBD1 | TRBJ1-1 | TRBV9 | CASSSGQGIRYTEAFF
TRBD1 | TRBJ1-1 | TRBV19 | CASSGTGVPNTEAFF
TRBD1 | TRBJ1-1 | TRBV5-1 | CASSPMTGETEAFF
TRBD1 | TRBJ1-4 | TRBV28 | CASRTKTGPNEKLFF
TRBD1 | TRBJ1-1 | TRBV7-9 | CASSPLQGASTEAFF
TRBD1 | TRBJ1-2 | TRBV7-2 | CASSLEAGGQGGYTF
TRBD1 | TRBJ2-7 | TRBV7-7 | CASSFRSGTGYEQYF
TRBD1 | TRBJ1-5 | TRBV5-6 | CASSLTGDGQPQHF
TRBD1 | TRBJ2-5 | TRBV18 | CASSPRTGSQETQYF
TRBD1 | TRBJ1-1 | TRBV18 | CASSLGQGGYTEAFF
- | TRBJ1-1 | TRBV6-1 | CASSLGTTEAFF